Listed below are T cell receptor beta chains from one sample, sequenced in a study of blood T cells in healthy people across ages. TCRdb re-derived calls from the 5' RACE reads in MiXCR, one entry per CDR3 protein. The table has over 600,000 distinct CDR3 sequences, around 38% seen once; the top ten hold roughly 30%. The specimen sequenced was blood. The receptors derive from a man older than 75 in good health. Each CDR3 is given without its conserved first and last residue. Each record gives: V gene, clone size, J gene, CDR3 protein. Rows may omit the clone size; those that give it use once, few, many or a size class.

TRBV28	once	TRBJ2-6	ASRGKFKLGANVLT
TRBV6-1	-	TRBJ2-3	ASSEIGGWRTDTQY
TRBV3-1	-	TRBJ2-4	ASSQKRGTGGITY
TRBV7-8	few	TRBJ2-1	ASSLVGVRGSSYNEQF
TRBV7-8	few	TRBJ2-5	ASSRGQRETQY
TRBV20-1	-	TRBJ2-5	SARGNFETQY
TRBV7-9	-	TRBJ2-7	ASSFSSQGASEQY
TRBV20-1	-	TRBJ2-7	SAPTSGEREQY
TRBV4-1	many	TRBJ2-1	ASSPSPGQGQYNEQF
TRBV7-2	few	TRBJ1-2	ASSPPNRDYGYT
TRBV4-3	-	TRBJ2-1	ASSQDATSQTQF
TRBV7-2	-	TRBJ2-1	ASSITGLGYNEQF
TRBV11-2	few	TRBJ2-5	ASSFSERETQY
TRBV2	few	TRBJ2-5	ASSELLGGEETQY
TRBV7-8	once	TRBJ2-5	ASSISGGAQY
TRBV5-6	once	TRBJ1-5	ASSLRGAYNQPQH
TRBV6-5	few	TRBJ2-4	ASRTGLAAQNIQY
TRBV4-1	-	TRBJ2-1	ASSQRTGAINEQF
TRBV10-3	-	TRBJ1-1	AISSDRGGTEAF
TRBV7-8	-	-	ASSLGSGGSQNIQY
TRBV12-3/TRBV12-4	once	TRBJ1-3	ASRQAAGNTIY
TRBV6-4	few	TRBJ2-3	ASSDYGGTDTQY
TRBV10-3	-	TRBJ2-3	ATGTSGSAIADTQY
TRBV4-3	-	TRBJ2-3	ASSQEVLNLTDTQY
TRBV7-9	-	TRBJ1-4	ASGDRPNEKLF
TRBV4-2	few	TRBJ2-7	ASSHHLAGGTSYEQY
TRBV6-4	-	TRBJ2-7	ASSLTGGADEQY
TRBV6-2/TRBV6-3	few	TRBJ2-4	ASSYPSRAKNIQY
TRBV12-3/TRBV12-4	-	TRBJ2-2	ASSPLRADREGELF
TRBV6-5	few	TRBJ2-1	ASSYSSASYNEQF
TRBV27	few	TRBJ1-6	ASSQRDSILH
TRBV20-1	-	TRBJ2-3	SAGIPGTSVFRDTQY
TRBV20-1	many	TRBJ2-7	SARGLQVASYEQY
TRBV12-3/TRBV12-4	-	-	ASRRDSYEQY
TRBV4-1	few	TRBJ1-2	ASSRPPDRSEDGYT
TRBV20-1	few	TRBJ2-5	SASGDPETQY
TRBV12-3/TRBV12-4	few	TRBJ2-5	ASSLALGTVQETQY
TRBV12-3/TRBV12-4	once	TRBJ2-3	ASSPRGVGADTQY
TRBV6-5	-	TRBJ2-7	ASSKLTELYEQY
TRBV13	many	TRBJ1-5	ASSLGRGALETQH
TRBV4-1	many	TRBJ2-3	ASSPLTGGPYTQY
TRBV7-9	-	TRBJ1-6	ASSGDRYNSPLH
TRBV7-2	-	TRBJ2-5	ASTVSGGWNEQY
TRBV7-2	-	TRBJ1-2	ASSLGLARGDGYT
TRBV9	-	TRBJ1-5	ASSMTGEAQPQH
TRBV7-2	-	TRBJ2-4	ASSLVAGSGENIQY
TRBV6-2/TRBV6-3	-	TRBJ2-3	ASSYYTATQY
TRBV7-2	-	TRBJ2-4	ASSGGTAGKNIQY
TRBV6-5	-	TRBJ2-7	ASSYDQGFSYEQY
TRBV2	-	TRBJ2-3	AEEGIGRLTDTQY
TRBV20-1	-	TRBJ2-5	SAGSGLVVETQY
TRBV5-4	-	TRBJ2-5	ASSTAMTQETQY
TRBV29-1	-	TRBJ1-1	SVDPTANTEAF
TRBV7-8	-	TRBJ2-1	ASSLRAHTSRPSYNEQF
TRBV10-3	-	TRBJ2-2	AISESPHTNTGELF